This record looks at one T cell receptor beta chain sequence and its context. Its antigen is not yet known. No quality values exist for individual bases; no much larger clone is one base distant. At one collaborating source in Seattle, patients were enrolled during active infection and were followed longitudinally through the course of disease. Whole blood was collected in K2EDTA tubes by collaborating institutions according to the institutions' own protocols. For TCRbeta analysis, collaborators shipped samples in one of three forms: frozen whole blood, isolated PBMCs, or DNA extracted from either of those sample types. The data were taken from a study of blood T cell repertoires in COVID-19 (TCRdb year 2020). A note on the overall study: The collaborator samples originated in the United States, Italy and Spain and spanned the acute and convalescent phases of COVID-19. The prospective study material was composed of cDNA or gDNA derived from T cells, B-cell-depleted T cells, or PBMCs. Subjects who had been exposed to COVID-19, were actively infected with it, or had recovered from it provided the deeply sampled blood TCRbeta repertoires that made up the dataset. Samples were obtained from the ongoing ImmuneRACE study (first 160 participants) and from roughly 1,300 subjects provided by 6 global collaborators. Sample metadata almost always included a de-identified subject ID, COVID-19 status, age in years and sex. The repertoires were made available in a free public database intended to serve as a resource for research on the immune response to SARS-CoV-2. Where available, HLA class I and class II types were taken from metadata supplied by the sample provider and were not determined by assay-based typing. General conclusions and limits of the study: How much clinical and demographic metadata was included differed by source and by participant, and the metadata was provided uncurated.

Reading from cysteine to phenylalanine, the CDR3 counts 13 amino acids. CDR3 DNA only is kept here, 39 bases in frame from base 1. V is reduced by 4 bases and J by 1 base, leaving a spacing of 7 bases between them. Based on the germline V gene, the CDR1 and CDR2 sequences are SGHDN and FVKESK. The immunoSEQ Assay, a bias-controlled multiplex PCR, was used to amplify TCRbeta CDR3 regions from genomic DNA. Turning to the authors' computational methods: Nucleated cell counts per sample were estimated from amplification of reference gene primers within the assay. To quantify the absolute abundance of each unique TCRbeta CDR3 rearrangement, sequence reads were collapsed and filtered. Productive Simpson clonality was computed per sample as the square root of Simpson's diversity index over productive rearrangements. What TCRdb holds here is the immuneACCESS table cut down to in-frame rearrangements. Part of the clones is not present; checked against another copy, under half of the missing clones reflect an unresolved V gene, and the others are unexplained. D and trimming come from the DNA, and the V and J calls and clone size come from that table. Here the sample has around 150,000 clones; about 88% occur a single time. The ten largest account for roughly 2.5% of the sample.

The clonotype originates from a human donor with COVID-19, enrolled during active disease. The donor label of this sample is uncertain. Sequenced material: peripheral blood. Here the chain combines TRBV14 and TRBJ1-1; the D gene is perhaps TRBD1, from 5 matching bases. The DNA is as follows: TGTGCCAGCAGCCTGCAGGGGAACACTGAAGCTTTCTTT. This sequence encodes CASSLQGNTEAFF.